At least ten counts were recorded for the clone carrying this T cell receptor beta chain. Its antigen is not known. The sample comes from a study of T cells in Graves' hyperthyroidism and ophthalmopathy. Germline CDR1 is SGHTA and CDR2 is FQGNSA. This CDR3 spans 13 amino acids. Trimming took 1 base from V and 8 from J, leaving 9 bases between them. Authors of the study amplified TCR beta CDR3 regions from RNA transcripts. The TCR CDR3 was amplified in a first-round RT-PCR using the HTBI primer set. TCRdb called the multiplex PCR reads again in MiXCR, with one record for every CDR3 protein. The sample gives 500,000 to 650,000 distinct CDR3 sequences, roughly 15% of which show up once; roughly 18% is in the top ten. Overall study findings and caveats: A median approximately 6.8 months before onset, the model predicted ophthalmopathy. The majority of expanded thyroid clonotypes above 0.001 also appeared in blood.

The sequenced sample was blood. The chain links TRBV7-2 to TRBJ2-1, with TRBD2 as a possible D gene (6 bases). The source is a woman aged 18-30 years with Graves' ophthalmopathy. This CDR3 is CASSLVTSYEQFF. As DNA, the CDR3 is TGTGCCAGCAGCTTAGTAACTAGCTATGAGCAGTTCTTC.